These T cell receptor beta chains were read from a single sample in a study of response to subunit inactivated influenza vaccine. MiXCR was run by TCRdb on the RT-PCR reads, yielding one entry per CDR3 protein. The profile shows 530,000 or so distinct CDR3 sequences, 12% to 15% of them singletons. This sample comprised PBMCs from blood, obtained approximately 13 days after vaccination. The receptors originated from a middle-aged man who received an inactivated influenza vaccine. Each CDR3 is given with its conserved first and last residue. D genes are given only for firm matches. Size is omitted from some rows. Given values are once, few, many or a class for expanded clones.

TRBV2	.	TRBJ1-2	.	TGTGCCAGCAGGGGCAATGGCTACACCTTC	CASRGNGYTF
TRBV14	.	TRBJ2-1	.	TGTGCCAGCAGCCAAGACAGAGGGAGGACCTACAATGAGCAGTTCTTC	CASSQDRGRTYNEQFF
TRBV5-1	few	TRBJ2-1	TRBD2	TGCGCCAGCAGCTTGTTCTCCGGGGGGGCCCTCAATGAGCAGTTCTTC	CASSLFSGGALNEQFF
TRBV5-1	.	TRBJ1-1	.	TGCGCCAGCAGCTCGGAGGTATTCACTGAAGCTTTCTTT	CASSSEVFTEAFF
TRBV28	.	TRBJ2-3	.	TGTGCCAGCAGTTTATACCCGGGGTCAGATACGCAGTATTTT	CASSLYPGSDTQYF
TRBV5-1	many	TRBJ1-3	.	TGCGCCAGCAGCTTGGATCCATCTGGAAACACCATATATTTT	CASSLDPSGNTIYF
TRBV4-1	few	TRBJ1-1	.	TGCGCCAGCAGCCAAGGGGAGGGTTCGAACACTGAAGCTTTCTTT	CASSQGEGSNTEAFF
TRBV20-1	.	TRBJ1-2	.	TGCAGTGCCAGCGGCCAGCCGAACTATGGCTACACCTTC	CSASGQPNYGYTF
TRBV27	.	TRBJ2-4	.	TGTGCCAGCGGGAGAGGGCTAAAGGACATTCAGTACTTC	CASGRGLKDIQYF
TRBV6-2/TRBV6-3	few	TRBJ2-1	TRBD2	TGTGCCAGCAGGAAAACCGCGGGGGATGAGCAGTTCTTC	CASRKTAGDEQFF
TRBV27	few	TRBJ1-2	TRBD1	TGTGCCAGCAGTTTTAGGGACAGTGAGAGTGGCTACACCTTC	CASSFRDSESGYTF
TRBV5-1	few	TRBJ2-7	.	TGCGCCAGCAGCTTGGAAATCGGCAGGGTCTACGAGCAGTACTTC	CASSLEIGRVYEQYF
TRBV20-1	few	TRBJ1-5	.	TGCAGTGCTAGAACACGGATTAGCAATCAGCCCCAGCATTTT	CSARTRISNQPQHF
TRBV20-1	few	TRBJ2-5	.	TGCAGTGCTCTCCGGGCCCAAGAGACCCAGTACTTC	CSALRAQETQYF
TRBV12-3/TRBV12-4	.	TRBJ2-7	TRBD2	TGTGCCAGCAGAAGGACGGGCCTAGCGGGATCAGGAGGGCAGTACTTC	CASRRTGLAGSGGQYF
TRBV29-1	.	TRBJ2-1	TRBD1	TGCAGCACGTATGGCGGGACAGGGCCTAATGAGCAGTTCTTC	CSTYGGTGPNEQFF
TRBV5-5	.	TRBJ2-7	.	TGTGCCAGCAGCTTGCTAGGGATGGGCTACGAGCAGTACTTC	CASSLLGMGYEQYF
TRBV3-1	.	TRBJ2-7	.	TGTGCCAGCAGCCCGGCCCTGGGCACCTACGAGCAGTACTTC	CASSPALGTYEQYF
TRBV11-2	many	TRBJ2-7	TRBD1	TGTGCCAGCACCCCGTCCGGGCGCCCGGGACAGGGGAGGTACGAGCAGTACTTC	CASTPSGRPGQGRYEQYF
TRBV20-1	.	TRBJ2-3	.	TGCAGTGCTAGAGAAAATCACCAGAGCACAGATACGCAGTATTTT	CSARENHQSTDTQYF
TRBV30	.	TRBJ2-5	.	TGTGCCTGGAAGCCGGGGGCCCAGGGTACCCAGTACTTC	CAWKPGAQGTQYF
TRBV2	.	TRBJ1-5	TRBD1	TGTGCCAGCAGTGTTCGGCGGGGACAGGGGAATCAGCCCCAGCATTTT	CASSVRRGQGNQPQHF
TRBV6-2/TRBV6-3	few	TRBJ1-1	.	TGTGCCAGCAGTACCTGGACCCTAACGAACACTGAAGCTTTCTTT	CASSTWTLTNTEAFF
TRBV18	few	TRBJ2-5	.	TGTGCCAGCTCACCCCCGAGCTTGGCCCAGTACTTC	CASSPPSLAQYF
TRBV2	.	TRBJ2-1	TRBD1	TGTGCCAGCAGGGGGGGACAGGGGAATGAGCAGTTCTTC	CASRGGQGNEQFF
TRBV6-5	few	TRBJ2-1	TRBD2	TGTGCCAGCAGTTATTTGTCCCCGGGACTAGCGAGCCCCCGGGAGCAGTTCTTC	CASSYLSPGLASPREQFF
TRBV6-1	.	TRBJ1-2	.	TGTGCCAGCAGTCGTTCTAAGGGGGGGGACTATGGCTACACCTTC	CASSRSKGGDYGYTF
TRBV30	.	TRBJ2-3	.	TGTGCCTGGAGTGAGGTGGGGGGGCGAGGAGATACGCAGTATTTT	CAWSEVGGRGDTQYF
TRBV28	few	TRBJ2-5	.	TGTGCCAGCAGTACCATAACAGGGCCGCAGACCCAGTACTTC	CASSTITGPQTQYF
TRBV4-2	.	TRBJ1-6	TRBD1	TGTGCCAGCAGCCGACGGACAGGGGATAATTCACCCCTCCACTTT	CASSRRTGDNSPLHF
TRBV9	few	TRBJ1-4	.	TGTGCCAGCAGCGTATTGGGTGGCCCTGGGGAAAAACTGTTTTTT	CASSVLGGPGEKLFF
TRBV4-2	.	TRBJ2-5	TRBD2	TGTGCCAGCAGCCAAACCGGCGGGGGGGCCAGGGAGACCCAGTACTTC	CASSQTGGGARETQYF
TRBV6-5	.	TRBJ1-3	TRBD1	TGTGCCAGCAGTTACTCGACGTCCGGACAGGGCGTCGGAAACACCATATATTTT	CASSYSTSGQGVGNTIYF
TRBV6-2/TRBV6-3	.	TRBJ1-1	.	TGTGCCAGCAGTTACCCCTTACAGGGGAACACTGAAGCTTTCTTT	CASSYPLQGNTEAFF
TRBV6-6	many	TRBJ1-5	.	TGTGCCAGCGGAAGACAGGCTTATCAGCCCCAGCATTTT	CASGRQAYQPQHF
TRBV7-6	many	TRBJ2-3	.	TGTGCCAGCAGCTTAGCCAGGGGGGGTTCCACAGATACGCAGTATTTT	CASSLARGGSTDTQYF
TRBV27	.	TRBJ1-2	TRBD1	TGTGCCAGCAGTTTATCGTTCCCAACAGGGGTCTATGGCTACACCTTC	CASSLSFPTGVYGYTF
TRBV6-5	few	TRBJ1-5	.	TGTGCCAGCAGTTTGAGAGCAGGGGGCAATCAGCCCCAGCATTTT	CASSLRAGGNQPQHF
TRBV4-3	few	TRBJ2-1	TRBD1	TGCGCCAGCAGCCAGGGGACAGGGGGGCGAAGCTACAATGAGCAGTTCTTC	CASSQGTGGRSYNEQFF
TRBV6-6	few	TRBJ2-5	.	TGTGCCAGCAGTTACAGTGGCCTAGAGACCCAGTACTTC	CASSYSGLETQYF